This entry lists 12 T cell receptor beta chains sequenced from one sample in a study of blood T cell repertoires in COVID-19. Assay used: immunoSEQ multiplex PCR; TCRdb lists only in-frame clones, some missing. Of fewer than 200,000 clones listed, 82% were seen once; the top ten hold more than 6%. Sequencing was carried out using peripheral blood. These receptors were taken from a woman aged 35 to 49 with COVID-19, enrolled during active disease.

This rearrangement joins TRBV6-5 to TRBJ1-2; 12 nucleotides agree with TRBD1. The CDR3 has 15 residues. Germline CDR1 and CDR2: MNHEY and SVGAGI. J gave up 2 bases and V 6 bases, and 4 bases lay outside the gene matches. CDR3 in DNA: TGTGCCAGCAGACCCGGGACAGGGGGCAACTATGGCTACACCTTC. The encoded protein is CASRPGTGGNYGYTF.

This clone appeared once. The V call is TRBV18, the J call TRBJ2-2; D is uncertain. CDR3 size: 15 residues. V lost 3 bases and J lost 4, with 12 bases in between. The germline CDR1 and CDR2 sequences are KGHSH and LQKENI. The CDR3 DNA sequence: TGTGCCAGCTCACCTCTTACAGTGAGCACCGGGGAGCTGTTTTTT. Protein sequence: CASSPLTVSTGELFF.

This sequence joins TRBV19 and TRBJ1-1; D possibly corresponds to TRBD1 (6 bases). The CDR3 loop spans 15 amino acids. V dropped 3 bases and J dropped 7 bases, with 18 bases sitting between them. CDR1 and CDR2 from the germline V gene are LNHDA and SQIVND (reference sequence). In nucleotides, the CDR3 is TGTGCCAGTAGTATTGATCGGGGACAAGAGAATGAAGCTTTCTTT. Amino acid sequence: CASSIDRGQENEAFF.

This clone was found once. V and J are TRBV7-3 and TRBJ2-3, with D perhaps TRBD1 (5 bases). Germline values: CDR1 SGHTA, CDR2 FQGTGA. This CDR3 has 14 residues. V was shortened by 4 bases and J by 4 bases, with 12 bases between the two germline ends. CDR3 coding DNA: TGTGCCAGCAGCTCTAGGGGTGTTGCAGATACGCAGTATTTT. Translating gives CASSSRGVADTQYF.

This clone was observed a few times. This chain joins TRBV5-1 and TRBJ2-2; D is perhaps TRBD2 (5 bases). Trimming pared 0 bases from V and 5 bases from J, leaving 20 bases between. The germline CDR1 and CDR2 sequences are SGHRS and YFSETQ. The length of the CDR3 is 18 residues. DNA of the CDR3: TGCGCCAGCAGCTTGGAGTTGTCGACCCTGAGGGCAACCGGGGAGCTGTTTTTT. Residues: CASSLELSTLRATGELFF.

The chain joins TRBV5-8 to TRBJ2-1; 8 nucleotides agree with TRBD2. Germline V CDR1 and CDR2: SGHTS, YDEGEE. This CDR3 comprises 15 residues. The V segment lost 0 bases and the J segment 6 bases; nucleotides outside the gene matches: 5. The CDR3 is CASSLERGRGNEQFF. In DNA, the CDR3 is TGTGCCAGCAGCTTGGAGCGGGGGCGGGGCAATGAGCAGTTCTTC.

The chain carries TRBV6-5 and TRBJ1-5, with TRBD1 matching over 7 bases. The germline gives CDR1 MNHEY, CDR2 SVGAGI. After removal of 5 bases from V and 3 bases from J, the junction contained 7 bases not matched to a gene. The CDR3 runs to 15 residues. The CDR3 DNA reads as TGTGCCAGCAGTCCAAACAGGGGAGACAATCAGCCCCAGCATTTT. This codes for CASSPNRGDNQPQHF.

The chain employs TRBV19 and TRBJ2-1, with 7 nucleotides matching TRBD1. The CDR3 has 16 residues. CDR1 LNHDA and CDR2 SQIVND come from the germline V gene (reference sequence). J was trimmed by 7 bases and V by 3 bases; bases with no gene match: 12. In DNA form, the CDR3 reads TGTGCCAGTAGTATGTTCGCCGGACAGGAAGGGAATGAGCAGTTCTTC. Encoded protein: CASSMFAGQEGNEQFF. Combining the CDR3 with reference TRBV19 and TRBJ2-1 gives the whole variable domain DGGITQSPKYLFRKEGQNVTLSCEQNLNHDAMYWYRQDPGQGLRLIYYSQIVNDFQKGDIAEGYSVSREKKESFPLTVTSAQKNPTAFYLCASSMFAGQEGNEQFFGPGTRLTVL.

This chain links TRBV30 with TRBJ2-5; TRBD2 aligns across 7 bases. Per the germline V gene, CDR1 is GTSNPN and CDR2 is SVGIG (reference sequence). J gave up 2 bases and V 2 bases, and 11 bases lay outside the gene matches. This CDR3 contains 16 residues. The CDR3 DNA reads as TGTGCCTGGAGTACGAGGATTAGGGGAGGGCAAGAGACCCAGTACTTC. This codes for CAWSTRIRGGQETQYF.

The rearrangement joins TRBV4-1 to TRBJ1-5; 7 positions match TRBD1. Losses at the gene ends were 0 bases for V and 4 bases for J; bases not matched to a gene: 6. Germline values: CDR1 MGHRA, CDR2 YSYEKL. The CDR3 is 16 amino acids. In DNA form, the CDR3 reads TGCGCCAGCAGCCAAGAGGCAGGGGGGAGGAATCAGCCCCAGCATTTT. Protein product: CASSQEAGGRNQPQHF.

The gene calls are TRBV6-1 and TRBJ1-1, with D possibly TRBD1 on 5 matching bases. CDR3 length: 17 residues. Looked up from germline, CDR1 is MNHNS and CDR2 is SASEGT. Trimming left V 4 bases short and J 1 base short, with 19 bases between. The CDR3 sequence: CASSATQRGGRNTEAFF. CDR3 coding DNA: TGTGCCAGCAGTGCGACACAGAGGGGAGGAAGGAACACTGAAGCTTTCTTT.

The chain joins TRBV27 to TRBJ2-7; 8 nucleotides line up with TRBD1. This CDR3 has 16 residues. The germline gives CDR1 MNHEY, CDR2 SMNVEV (reference sequence). With V trimmed by 6 bases and J by 0 bases, 10 bases remained unmatched. Here the CDR3 DNA reads TGTGCCAGCAGCCCGACCGGGACAGGCCTCTCCTACGAGCAGTACGTC. Its translation is CASSPTGTGLSYEQYV.